The T cell receptor beta chain under discussion was sequenced for a study of blood T cell repertoires in COVID-19. About the research overall: Italy, Spain and the United States were the sources of the convalescent and acute COVID-19 samples. Sample material is recorded as cDNA or gDNA derived from T cells, B-cell-depleted T cells, or PBMCs.

While infection was still active, Seattle patients were enrolled and then followed longitudinally. V shed 1 base and J shed 6 bases, with 10 bases lying between them. This CDR3 comprises 14 residues. Germline V lookup: CDR1 LGHDT, CDR2 YNNKEL (reference sequence). As handled by the study authors: The assay estimated nucleated cells by amplifying reference gene primers. Profiling relied on immunoSEQ multiplex PCR, and the TCRdb table lists in-frame clones only, not all of them. The DNA gave D and trimming, while V, J and clone size come from that table. The sample includes over 150,000 clones, roughly 79% of them seen just once.

This TCR was sampled from a woman of 80 years or more with COVID-19, enrolled during active disease. The source material was peripheral blood. The chain couples TRBV3-1 (or the pseudogene TRBV3-2) to TRBJ1-5; D uncertain. The CDR3 DNA is TGTGCCAGCAGCCAAGGCCGGGTGGGTCAGCCCCAGCATTTT. Protein: CASSQGRVGQPQHF.